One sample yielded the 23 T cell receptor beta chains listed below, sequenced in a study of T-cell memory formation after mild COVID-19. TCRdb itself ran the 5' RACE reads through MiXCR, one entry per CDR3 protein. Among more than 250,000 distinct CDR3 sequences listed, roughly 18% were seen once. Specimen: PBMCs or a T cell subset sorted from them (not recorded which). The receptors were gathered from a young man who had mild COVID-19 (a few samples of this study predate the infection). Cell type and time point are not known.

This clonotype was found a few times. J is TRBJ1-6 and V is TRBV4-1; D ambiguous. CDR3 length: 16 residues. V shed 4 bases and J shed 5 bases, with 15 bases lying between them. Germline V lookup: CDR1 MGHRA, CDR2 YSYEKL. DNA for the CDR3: TGCGCCAGCAGCCGGACTGCGACACGGGATAATTCACCCCTCCACTTT. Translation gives CASSRTATRDNSPLHF.

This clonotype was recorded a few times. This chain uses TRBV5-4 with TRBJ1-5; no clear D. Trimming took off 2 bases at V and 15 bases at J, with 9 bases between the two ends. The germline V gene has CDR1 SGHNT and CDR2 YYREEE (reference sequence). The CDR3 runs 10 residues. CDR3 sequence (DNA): TGTGCCAGCAGCTTATCCAGGCTGCATTTT. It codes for CASSLSRLHF.

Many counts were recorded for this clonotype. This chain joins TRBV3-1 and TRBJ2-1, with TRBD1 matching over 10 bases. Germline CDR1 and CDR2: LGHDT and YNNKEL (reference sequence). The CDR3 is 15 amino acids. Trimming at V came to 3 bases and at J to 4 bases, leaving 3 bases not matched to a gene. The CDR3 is CASSQPGQGYNEQFF. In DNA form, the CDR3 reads TGTGCCAGCAGCCAGCCGGGACAGGGGTACAATGAGCAGTTCTTC.

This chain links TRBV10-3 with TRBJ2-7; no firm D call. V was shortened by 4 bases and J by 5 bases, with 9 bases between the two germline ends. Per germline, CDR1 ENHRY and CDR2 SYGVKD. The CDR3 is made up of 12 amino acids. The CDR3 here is CAISGLTDEQYF. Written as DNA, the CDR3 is TGTGCCATCAGTGGGCTGACCGACGAGCAGTACTTC.

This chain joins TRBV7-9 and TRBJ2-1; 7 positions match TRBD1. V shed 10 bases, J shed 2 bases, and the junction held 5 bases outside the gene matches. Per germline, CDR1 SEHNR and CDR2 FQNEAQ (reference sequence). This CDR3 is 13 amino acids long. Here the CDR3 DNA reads TGTGCCACCACAGGGGTCCCCTACAATGAGCAGTTCTTC. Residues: CATTGVPYNEQFF.

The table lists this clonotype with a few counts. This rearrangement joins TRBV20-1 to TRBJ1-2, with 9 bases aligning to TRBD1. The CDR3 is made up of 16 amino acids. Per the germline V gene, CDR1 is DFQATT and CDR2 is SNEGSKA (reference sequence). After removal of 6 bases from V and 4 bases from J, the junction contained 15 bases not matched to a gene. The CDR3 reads CSATGHRGRISYGYTF. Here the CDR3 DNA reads TGCAGTGCAACCGGGCACAGGGGGCGCATCAGCTATGGCTACACCTTC.

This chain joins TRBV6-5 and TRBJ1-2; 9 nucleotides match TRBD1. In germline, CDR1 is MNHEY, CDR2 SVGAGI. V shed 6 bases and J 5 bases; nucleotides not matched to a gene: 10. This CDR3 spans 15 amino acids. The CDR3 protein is CASRRGQGNIYGYTF. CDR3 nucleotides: TGTGCCAGCAGACGCGGACAGGGGAACATATATGGCTACACCTTC.

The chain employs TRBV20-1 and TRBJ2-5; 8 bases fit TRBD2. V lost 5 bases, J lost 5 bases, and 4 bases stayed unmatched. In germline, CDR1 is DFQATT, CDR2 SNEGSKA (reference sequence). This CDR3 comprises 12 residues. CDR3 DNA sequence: TGCAGTGCTCGGACTAGCATGGAGACCCAGTACTTC. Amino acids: CSARTSMETQYF.

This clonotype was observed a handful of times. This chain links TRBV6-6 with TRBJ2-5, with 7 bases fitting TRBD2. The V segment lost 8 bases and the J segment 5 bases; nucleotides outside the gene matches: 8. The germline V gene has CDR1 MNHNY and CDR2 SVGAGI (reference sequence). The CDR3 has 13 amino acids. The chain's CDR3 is CASVLGGVETQYF. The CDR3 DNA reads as TGTGCCAGCGTACTTGGGGGGGTTGAGACCCAGTACTTC.

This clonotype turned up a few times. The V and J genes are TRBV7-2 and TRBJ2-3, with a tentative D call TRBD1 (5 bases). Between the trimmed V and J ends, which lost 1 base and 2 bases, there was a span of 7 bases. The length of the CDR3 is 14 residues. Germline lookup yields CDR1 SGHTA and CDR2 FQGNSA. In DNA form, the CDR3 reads TGTGCCAGCAGCTTAGTCAGGGCCACAGATACGCAGTATTTT. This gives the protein CASSLVRATDTQYF.

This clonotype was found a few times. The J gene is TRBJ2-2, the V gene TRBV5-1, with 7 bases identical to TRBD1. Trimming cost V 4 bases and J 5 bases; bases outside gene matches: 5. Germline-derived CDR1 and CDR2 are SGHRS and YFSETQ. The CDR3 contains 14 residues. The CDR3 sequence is CASSDTGETGELFF. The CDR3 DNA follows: TGCGCCAGCAGCGATACAGGGGAGACCGGGGAGCTGTTTTTT.

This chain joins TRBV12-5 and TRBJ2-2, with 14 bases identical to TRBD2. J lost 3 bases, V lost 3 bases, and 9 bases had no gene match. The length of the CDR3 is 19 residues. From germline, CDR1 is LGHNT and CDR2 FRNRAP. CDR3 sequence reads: CASGFLLTSGGADTGELFF. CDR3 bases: TGTGCTAGTGGTTTCCTCCTGACTAGCGGGGGGGCGGACACCGGGGAGCTGTTTTTT.

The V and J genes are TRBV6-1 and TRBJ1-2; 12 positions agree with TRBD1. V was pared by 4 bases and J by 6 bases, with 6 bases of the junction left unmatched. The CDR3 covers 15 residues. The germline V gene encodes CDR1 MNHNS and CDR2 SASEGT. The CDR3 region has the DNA TGTGCCAGCAGTGGTCGTGGGACAGGGGGCAATGGCTACACCTTC. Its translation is CASSGRGTGGNGYTF.

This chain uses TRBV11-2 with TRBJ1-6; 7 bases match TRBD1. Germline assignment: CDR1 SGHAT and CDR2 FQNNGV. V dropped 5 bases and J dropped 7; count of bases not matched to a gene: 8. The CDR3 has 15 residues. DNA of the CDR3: TGTGCCAGCAGCCGACGACAGGGATTAAATTCACCCCTCCACTTT. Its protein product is CASSRRQGLNSPLHF.

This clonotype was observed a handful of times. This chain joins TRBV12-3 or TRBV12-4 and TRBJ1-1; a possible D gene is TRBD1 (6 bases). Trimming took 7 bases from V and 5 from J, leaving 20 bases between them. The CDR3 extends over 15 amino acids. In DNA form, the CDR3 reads TGTGCCAGCACCCCAAGGGAGGGGGGGTGGACTGAAGCTTTCTTT. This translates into CASTPREGGWTEAFF.

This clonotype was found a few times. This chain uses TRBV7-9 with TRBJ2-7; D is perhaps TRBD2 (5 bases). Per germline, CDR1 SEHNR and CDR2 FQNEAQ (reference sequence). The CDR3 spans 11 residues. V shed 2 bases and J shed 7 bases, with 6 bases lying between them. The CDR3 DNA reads TGTGCCAGCAGCTTACGGGAAGAGCAGTACTTC. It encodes CASSLREEQYF.

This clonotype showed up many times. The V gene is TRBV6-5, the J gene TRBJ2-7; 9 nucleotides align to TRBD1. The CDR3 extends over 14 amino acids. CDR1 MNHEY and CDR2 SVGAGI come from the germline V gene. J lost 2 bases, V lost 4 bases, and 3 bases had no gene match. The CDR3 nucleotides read TGTGCCAGCAGTTTCCGGGACAGGGCCTACGAGCAGTACTTC. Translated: CASSFRDRAYEQYF.

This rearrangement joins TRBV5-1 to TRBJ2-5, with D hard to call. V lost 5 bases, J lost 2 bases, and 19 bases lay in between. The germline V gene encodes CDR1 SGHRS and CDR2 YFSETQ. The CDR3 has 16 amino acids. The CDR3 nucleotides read TGCGCCAGCAGTCAAGACTGGTCGGGCTTTCAAGAGACCCAGTACTTC. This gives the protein CASSQDWSGFQETQYF.

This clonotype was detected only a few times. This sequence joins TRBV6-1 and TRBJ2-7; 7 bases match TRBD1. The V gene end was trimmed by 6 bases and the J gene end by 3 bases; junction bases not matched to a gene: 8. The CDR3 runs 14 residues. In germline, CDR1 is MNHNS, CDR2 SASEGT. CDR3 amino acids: CASSGRDRRYEQYF. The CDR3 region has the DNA TGTGCCAGCAGCGGTCGGGACAGACGCTACGAGCAGTACTTC.

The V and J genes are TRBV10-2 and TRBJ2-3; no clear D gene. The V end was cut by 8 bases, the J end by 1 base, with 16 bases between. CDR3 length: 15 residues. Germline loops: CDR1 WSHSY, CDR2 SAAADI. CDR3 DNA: TGCGCCAGCCTGCTCCTCCGCGGCGGCACAGATACGCAGTATTTT. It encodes CASLLLRGGTDTQYF.

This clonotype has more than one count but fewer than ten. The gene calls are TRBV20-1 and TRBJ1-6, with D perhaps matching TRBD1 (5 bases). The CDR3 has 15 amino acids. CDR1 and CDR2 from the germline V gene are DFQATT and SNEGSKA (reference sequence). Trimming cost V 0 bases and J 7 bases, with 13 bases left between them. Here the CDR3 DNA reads TGCAGTGCTAGAGAGGGGGAGGTTCGGAATTCACCCCTCCACTTT. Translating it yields CSAREGEVRNSPLHF.

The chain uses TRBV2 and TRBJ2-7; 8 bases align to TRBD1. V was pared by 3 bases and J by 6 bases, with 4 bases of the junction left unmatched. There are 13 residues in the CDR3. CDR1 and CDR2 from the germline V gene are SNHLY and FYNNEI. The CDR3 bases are TGTGCCAGCAGTGAGGTAACAGGGGGCGAGCAGTACGTC. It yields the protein CASSEVTGGEQYV.

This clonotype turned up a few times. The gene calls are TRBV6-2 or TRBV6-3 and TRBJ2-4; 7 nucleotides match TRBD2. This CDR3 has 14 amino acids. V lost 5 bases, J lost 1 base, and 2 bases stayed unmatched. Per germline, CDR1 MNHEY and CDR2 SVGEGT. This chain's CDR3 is CASSPLAAKNIQYF. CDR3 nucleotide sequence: TGTGCCAGCAGTCCACTAGCGGCCAAAAACATTCAGTACTTC.